Detailed here is one T cell receptor (beta chain). Its matching antigen is unknown. Researchers ran the PCR with 60 Vbeta and 13 Jbeta primers. Authors' analysis steps: About 10 million of 80 million or so unique TCR beta chains were shared, per a later count. TCRdb's table, derived via immunoSEQ multiplex PCR, lists solely in-frame clones and lacks some. The D gene and trimming were derived from the DNA, and the V and J assignments and clone size from that table. This table has approximately 160,000 clones, about 64% appearing once. Trimming removed 7 bases at V and 5 bases at J, with 17 bases between. This CDR3 has 15 amino acids. The germline V gene encodes CDR1 LNHDA and CDR2 SQIVND (reference sequence). This entry comes from a study of cytomegalovirus exposure and HLA in healthy donors. Study-level findings and limits: When analyzed later, a missense DCLRE1C variant was found to be linked to TCR beta V- and J-gene trimming. It emerged from a later analysis that several of the most significant clusters appeared to be linked to common viral pathogens.

The receptor was isolated from a man between 50 and 59 years old in good health and CMV-seronegative. The sample comprised PBMCs. The chain links TRBV19 to TRBJ2-2, with a weak D call TRBD1 (5 bases). The CDR3 DNA reads as TGTGCCAGTAACGACAGAGAAGGGGCAACCGGGGAGCTGTTTTTT. Its translation: CASNDREGATGELFF.